This T cell receptor (beta chain) was sequenced in a study of cytomegalovirus exposure and HLA in healthy donors. Study at large: Samples from HLA-typed donors yielded approximately 80 million unique TCRs in an early data release.

Points on this clone: Antigen specificity is unknown.

PCR primers comprised 60 Vbeta and 13 Jbeta primers. Sequencing was performed with immunoSEQ multiplex PCR; in TCRdb, only in-frame clones are kept and a portion is missing. In the table there are about 98,000 clones, 55% to 75% of which are singletons. The CDR3 is 16 amino acids. V lost 1 base and J lost 8, with 19 bases in between. The V gene's germline CDR1 is SGDLS and CDR2 YYNGEE. General study points: In a later analysis, TCR beta V- and J-gene trimming was associated with a missense DCLRE1C variant. The study carried out a later analysis of TCR beta sequences. It associated approximately 16,000 of them with specific HLA alleles at a false discovery rate of 0.05. Segments of the TCR beta V type were, in most cases, productive about 87% or about 30% of the time in an earlier analysis.

The receptor's source is a middle-aged man in good health and CMV-seronegative. This chain uses TRBV9 with TRBJ1-3; no clear D gene. The sample consisted of PBMCs. Here the CDR3 DNA reads TGTGCCAGCAGCGTATCGGCGGGGAGGGCTTGGGACACCATATATTTT. Protein sequence: CASSVSAGRAWDTIYF.